The 30 T cell receptor beta chains reported below all come from one sample, sequenced in a study of blood T cells in healthy people across ages. Through a sample-barcoded 5' primer and a J-beta primer mix, a second PCR was run for roughly 7 to 11 cycles. Using its own MiXCR run on the 5' RACE reads, TCRdb lists one record per CDR3 protein. The data hold about 930,000 distinct CDR3 sequences, with roughly 28% observed a single time. The data also belong to a second study, concerning T cells of mothers and their children.

The sequenced material came from blood. Receptors originate from a woman in her thirties or forties in good health.

Concerning this clonotype: It may be a read error: a sequence one base away is much more abundant. V is TRBV6-1 and J is TRBJ2-1; 7 nucleotides line up with TRBD2. TRBJ2-7 explains the end of the DNA better; the J call may be wrong. The CDR3 has 15 amino acids. Germline loops: CDR1 MNHNS, CDR2 SASEGT. The CDR3 loop reads CASKLASGSYNEQYF. As DNA, the CDR3 is TGTGCCAGCAAGCTGGCTAGCGGATCATACAATGAGCAGTACTTC.

J is TRBJ2-3 and V is TRBV28; 8 bases align to TRBD2. The germline V gene encodes CDR1 MDHEN and CDR2 SYDVKM. V shed 8 bases, J shed 4 bases, and the junction held 8 bases outside the gene matches. The CDR3 has 14 amino acids. The CDR3 coding sequence is TGTGCCAGCGGACCTAGCGGGTCCCCAGATACGCAGTATTTT. This translates into CASGPSGSPDTQYF.

This clonotype was seen only once. The conserved phenylalanine or tryptophan normally closing the CDR3 is absent here, so this likely arose from a read error. V gene TRBV12-3 or TRBV12-4 combines with J gene TRBJ2-5; D remains unclear. V lost 3 bases to trimming and J lost 3 bases, with 8 bases between them. CDR3 length: 13 residues. This CDR3 reads CASSFTVKETQYL. In DNA form, the CDR3 reads TGTGCCAGCAGTTTCACCGTAAAAGAGACCCAGTACCTC.

For this clonotype: A much more abundant neighbour one base away suggests this may be a read error. The CDR3 reads CASSSQGSYVQYF. The CDR3 coding sequence is TGCGCCAGCAGCTCACAGGGTAGCTACGTGCAGTACTTC. The V gene is TRBV5-1, the J gene TRBJ2-7, with a tentative D call TRBD1 (6 bases). The CDR3 is 13 amino acids. CDR1 SGHRS and CDR2 YFSETQ come from the germline V gene.

This clonotype was picked up many times. This sequence joins TRBV6-2 or TRBV6-3 and TRBJ2-1; a possible D gene is TRBD1 (7 bases). The ends were cut back, 2 bases at V and 3 bases at J, with 20 bases in the middle. CDR1 and CDR2 (germline): MNHEY, SVGEGT. This CDR3 contains 18 residues. The CDR3 DNA reads as TGTGCCAGCAGTTACCCAGGGGGGACAGAGTCTATCTACAATGAGCAGTTCTTC. This gives the protein CASSYPGGTESIYNEQFF.

This clonotype appeared many times. The chain couples TRBV27 to TRBJ2-7; 8 bases are a match to TRBD2. J was trimmed by 2 bases and V by 3 bases; bases with no gene match: 6. Germline CDR1 is MNHEY and CDR2 is SMNVEV (reference sequence). The length of the CDR3 is 15 residues. The CDR3 nucleotides read TGTGCCAGCAGTTTGGCGGGGGGTTTGACCTACGAGCAGTACTTC. This translates into CASSLAGGLTYEQYF.

V is TRBV29-1 and J is TRBJ1-4, with D possibly TRBD1 on 6 matching bases. The CDR3 is 12 residues long. Between the trimmed V and J ends, which lost 7 bases and 4 bases, there was a span of 10 bases. Per germline, CDR1 SQVTM and CDR2 ANQGSEA. The CDR3 is CSAGVGNEKLFF. The DNA of the CDR3 is TGCAGCGCAGGGGTGGGTAATGAAAAACTGTTTTTT.

This clonotype was observed a handful of times. The rearrangement uses TRBV6-6 and TRBJ2-1, with TRBD2 identical over 7 bases. Germline CDR1 and CDR2: MNHNY and SVGAGI (reference sequence). Trimming cost V 6 bases and J 7 bases; bases outside gene matches: 12. The CDR3 totals 15 residues. CDR3 in amino acids: CASRPGGGLGNEQFF. The CDR3 region has the DNA TGTGCCAGCAGACCGGGGGGAGGCCTAGGTAATGAGCAGTTCTTC.

The chain combines TRBV5-1 with TRBJ2-5; 8 positions match TRBD2. The CDR3 has 15 residues. CDR1 is SGHRS and CDR2 is YFSETQ in the germline V gene. Unmatched junction bases numbered 13, after V lost 5 bases and J lost 7 bases. This CDR3 reads CASSRGLAGGGTQYF. The CDR3 DNA is TGCGCCAGCAGTCGAGGACTAGCCGGGGGAGGGACCCAGTACTTC.

V is TRBV5-1 and J is TRBJ1-2; D might be TRBD1 (6 bases). The CDR3 sequence is 15 residues long. Germline loops: CDR1 SGHRS, CDR2 YFSETQ. Trimming stripped 4 bases from V and 7 bases from J, with 20 bases between. This chain's CDR3 is CASSTGPGARIGYTF. As DNA, the CDR3 is TGCGCCAGCAGCACTGGACCGGGGGCTAGGATTGGCTACACCTTC.

Comments on this clonotype: Given a much more abundant clone one base away, this may be a read error. The J gene is TRBJ2-1, the V gene TRBV20-1; 12 nucleotides agree with TRBD2. V shed 5 bases and J 8 bases; nucleotides not matched to a gene: 7. CDR1 and CDR2 from the germline V gene are DFQATT and SNEGSKA (reference sequence). The CDR3 contains 14 residues. The CDR3 region has the DNA TGCAGTGCTGGAGGACTAGCGGGGATCGATGAGCAGTTCTTC. Amino acids: CSAGGLAGIDEQFF.

This clonotype was detected ten times or more. The chain joins TRBV5-1 to TRBJ2-1, with TRBD1 matching 8 bases. V gave up 7 bases and J gave up 8 bases; unmatched junction bases: 11. CDR3 length: 14 residues. CDR1 SGHRS and CDR2 YFSETQ come from the germline V gene. CDR3 sequence reads: CASGRKDREDEQFF. CDR3 in DNA: TGCGCCAGCGGGCGAAAGGACAGGGAGGATGAGCAGTTCTTC.

This clonotype appeared a few times. The chain is built from TRBV7-2 and TRBJ1-1; D not certain. Trimming shortened V by 5 bases and J by 0 bases, and 10 bases separated the two germline ends. The CDR3 extends over 14 amino acids. Germline CDR1 SGHTA, CDR2 FQGNSA. CDR3 nucleotides: TGTGCCAGCAGCCCGGTGGTGATGAACACTGAAGCTTTCTTT. Residues: CASSPVVMNTEAFF.

This clonotype was counted between two and nine times. V and J are TRBV20-1 and TRBJ2-5; D possibly matches TRBD1 or TRBD2 (5 bases each). V dropped 6 bases and J dropped 2 bases, with 19 bases sitting between them. Per germline, CDR1 DFQATT and CDR2 SNEGSKA (reference sequence). There are 15 residues in the CDR3. CDR3: CSANQIGTLQETQYF. The CDR3 bases are TGCAGTGCCAATCAGATAGGGACCCTACAAGAGACCCAGTACTTC.

The sample holds a few counts of this clonotype. The chain recombines TRBV7-2 with TRBJ1-1; TRBD1 is a possible D gene (6 bases). The CDR3 has 15 amino acids. Germline loops: CDR1 SGHTA, CDR2 FQGNSA. V lost 6 bases and J 4 bases, leaving 18 bases between the germline ends. The DNA of the CDR3 is TGTGCCAGCAGTTTTAGGGGGGGGGCGAGCACTGAAGCTTTCTTT. This encodes CASSFRGGASTEAFF. The full variable domain, with the rest looked up from reference TRBV7-2 and TRBJ1-1, is GAGVSQSPSNKVTEKGKDVELRCDPISGHTALYWYRQSLGQGLEFLIYFQGNSAPDKSGLPSDRFSAERTGGSVSTLTIQRTQQEDSAVYLCASSFRGGASTEAFFGQGTRLTVV.

This clonotype was seen repeatedly, ten times or more. This sequence joins TRBV20-1 and TRBJ2-5; 8 bases are a match to TRBD1. Losses at the gene ends were 5 bases for V and 0 bases for J; bases not matched to a gene: 11. From germline, CDR1 is DFQATT and CDR2 SNEGSKA (reference sequence). The CDR3 is made up of 16 amino acids. CDR3 bases: TGCAGTGCTCAGCCCCGGACAGGGATTAACCAAGAGACCCAGTACTTC. This translates into CSAQPRTGINQETQYF.

This chain uses TRBV12-3 or TRBV12-4 with TRBJ2-5; no firm D call. TRBJ2-7 matches the DNA end more closely, so the J call is doubtful. The CDR3 loop spans 13 amino acids. This CDR3 is CASRPDWLYEQYF. In DNA, the CDR3 is TGTGCCAGCAGACCTGACTGGCTCTACGAGCAGTACTTC.

V and J are TRBV4-1 and TRBJ1-4; D unresolved. The CDR3 runs 16 residues. Germline V gives CDR1 MGHRA, CDR2 YSYEKL. V was trimmed by 0 bases and J by 0 bases, leaving 8 bases between them. The DNA for the CDR3 is TGCGCCAGCAGCCAAGATACGGTAACAACTAATGAAAAACTGTTTTTT. Translation gives CASSQDTVTTNEKLFF.

For this clonotype: Given a much more abundant clone one base away, this may be a read error. V usage is TRBV6-2 or TRBV6-3 and J usage is TRBJ2-7, with TRBD2 matching 9 bases. This CDR3 contains 14 residues. V lost 0 bases and J lost 5; bases outside the gene matches: 2. Germline V gene data show CDR1 as MNHEY and CDR2 as SVGEGT. The CDR3 DNA reads TGTGCCAGCAGTTACTCAGCGGGGGGCGACGAGCAGTACTTC. This codes for CASSYSAGGDEQYF.

The chain recombines TRBV12-3 or TRBV12-4 with TRBJ2-1; D uncertain. V lost 6 bases and J 0 bases, leaving 9 bases between the germline ends. The CDR3 length is 14 residues. CDR3 loop: CASRETVSYNEQFF. In DNA form, the CDR3 reads TGTGCCAGCAGAGAGACCGTCTCCTACAATGAGCAGTTCTTC.

This clonotype was detected ten times or more. Being one base from a much bigger clone, this may be a read error. J is TRBJ2-5 and V is TRBV12-3 or TRBV12-4; D gene ambiguous. This CDR3 region has 16 residues. DNA for the CDR3: TGTGTCAGCAGTTTATCTACTGGGGTGTACCAAGAGACCCAGTACTTC. Translated: CVSSLSTGVYQETQYF.

Concerning this clonotype itself: It is unclear where the CDR3 begins or ends on the DNA, so no DNA is shown, and the CDR3 is as TCRdb lists it. This rearrangement joins TRBV29-1 to TRBJ2-1; no DNA check was done on the table's D call, TRBD2. The CDR3 spans 11 residues, counting both ends. Germline CDR1 is SQVTM and CDR2 is ANQGSEA. The CDR3 region is CSVARGSGKFF.

As for this clonotype: A much larger clone lies one base from this, so it may be a read error. The chain joins TRBV7-9 to TRBJ2-7; D not certain. Germline CDR1 reads SEHNR; CDR2 reads FQNEAQ (reference sequence). This CDR3 is built from 11 residues. The CDR3 here is CTSSSLPEQYF. The CDR3 DNA follows: TGTACCAGCAGTTCACTGCCCGAGCAGTACTTC.

The chain couples TRBV20-1 to TRBJ1-2; a possible D gene is TRBD1 (5 bases). The V gene's germline CDR1 is DFQATT and CDR2 SNEGSKA (reference sequence). V shed 0 bases and J shed 8 bases, with 22 bases lying between them. The CDR3 covers 16 residues. This CDR3 is CSARDQGRAVPEGYTF. In DNA form, the CDR3 reads TGCAGTGCTAGAGATCAGGGCAGGGCAGTTCCGGAGGGCTACACCTTC.

This clonotype was observed a handful of times. The chain links TRBV24-1 to TRBJ2-1; 7 nucleotides match TRBD2. CDR1 is KGHDR and CDR2 is SFDVKD in the germline V gene. With 0 bases clipped from V and 13 bases from J, the junction kept 8 bases outside the gene matches. This CDR3 has 14 residues. The CDR3 region is CATSDLPGLIPQFF. The CDR3 DNA reads TGTGCCACCAGTGATTTGCCGGGACTAATTCCCCAGTTCTTC.

A remark on this clonotype: This may stem from a read error, because a much larger clone lies one nucleotide away. The chain joins TRBV20-1 to TRBJ2-4; no firm D call. TRBJ2-7 matches the DNA end more closely, so the J call is doubtful. CDR1 DFQATT and CDR2 SNEGSKA come from the germline V gene (reference sequence). The length of the CDR3 is 16 residues. The CDR3, as DNA: TGCGGTGCTAGAGATGAGTTAGAGGTCACCACGGGCGAGCAGTACTTC. This gives the protein CGARDELEVTTGEQYF.

About this clonotype: A much larger clone lies one base from this, so it may be a read error. This chain uses TRBV7-2 with TRBJ2-7; D gene ambiguous. Germline V gene lookup returns CDR1 SGHTA and CDR2 FQGNSA. The ends were cut back, 4 bases at V and 3 bases at J, with 10 bases in the middle. The CDR3 is 13 residues long. CDR3 amino acids: CASSSPRDYEQYF. In DNA form, the CDR3 reads TGTGCCAGCAGCTCACCCCGCGACTACGAGCAGTACTTC.

In DNA, the CDR3 is TGTGCCAGCAGAAAGGGACAGAGCACAGATACGCAGTATTTT. It yields the protein CASRKGQSTDTQYF. The genes are TRBV12-3 or TRBV12-4 and TRBJ2-3; TRBD1 matches 7 bases. The V gene end was trimmed by 6 bases and the J gene end by 0 bases; junction bases not matched to a gene: 3. This CDR3 has 14 amino acids.

The chain is built from TRBV5-1 and TRBJ2-1; 9 positions match TRBD1. V gave up 1 base and J gave up 2 bases; unmatched junction bases: 4. The germline gives CDR1 SGHRS, CDR2 YFSETQ. CDR3 length equals 16 residues. CDR3 nucleotides: TGCGCCAGCAGCTTGATCGGGACAGGGACCTACAATGAGCAGTTCTTC. Protein sequence: CASSLIGTGTYNEQFF.

Points on this clonotype: It may be a read error: a sequence one base away is much more abundant. This chain joins TRBV7-9 and TRBJ2-5; 10 nucleotides match TRBD2. CDR1 SEHNR and CDR2 FQNEAQ come from the germline V gene (reference sequence). The CDR3 length is 15 residues. The CDR3 spells CTSSLGTSEQETQYF. The CDR3 nucleotides are TGTACCAGCAGCCTAGGGACTAGCGAGCAAGAGACCCAGTACTTC.